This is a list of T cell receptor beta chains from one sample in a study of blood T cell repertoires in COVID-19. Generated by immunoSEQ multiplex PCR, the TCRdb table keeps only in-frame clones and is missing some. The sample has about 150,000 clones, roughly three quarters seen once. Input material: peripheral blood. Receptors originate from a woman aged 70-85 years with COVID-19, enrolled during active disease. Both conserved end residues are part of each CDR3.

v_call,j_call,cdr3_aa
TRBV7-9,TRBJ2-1,CASSFDRGSNEQFF
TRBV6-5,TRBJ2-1,CASSSLRGPNEQFF
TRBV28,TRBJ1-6,CASSPRTGKNFDYNSPLHF
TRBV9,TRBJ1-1,CASSASQMNTEAFF
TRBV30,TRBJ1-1,CAWRTGRDTEAFF
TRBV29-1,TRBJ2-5,CSAIRGETQYF
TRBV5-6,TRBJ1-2,CASSFRNGEGYTF
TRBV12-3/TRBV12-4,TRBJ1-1,CASSLPITEAFF
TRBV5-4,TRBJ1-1,CASSNLQGLGAMNTEAFF
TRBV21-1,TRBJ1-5,CANLQGQPQHF
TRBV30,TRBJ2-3,CAWGGEAGGPDTQYF
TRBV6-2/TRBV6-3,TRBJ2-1,CASSTSSYNEQFF
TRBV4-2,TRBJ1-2,CASSLRDRDSHGYTF
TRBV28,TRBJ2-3,CASTLAWRTGGLSDTQYF
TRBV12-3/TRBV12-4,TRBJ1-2,CASSSGRYDGYTF
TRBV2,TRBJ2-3,CASKFPAGAANTDTQYF
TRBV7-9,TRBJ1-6,CASSSMTGPNSPLHF
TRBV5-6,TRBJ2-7,CASSQGWGEYEQYF
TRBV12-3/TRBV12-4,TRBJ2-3,CASRVTGTDTQYF
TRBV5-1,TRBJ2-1,CASRENGAGTVGQFF
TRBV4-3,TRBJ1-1,CASSQEGPVTEAFF
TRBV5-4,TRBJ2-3,CASSLGTSFGDTQYF
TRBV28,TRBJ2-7,CASRRGQYTSSYEQYF
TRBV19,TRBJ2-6,CASSTKSSGANVLTF
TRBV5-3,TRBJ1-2,CARVGRGRNYGYTF
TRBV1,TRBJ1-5,CTSSQRQGRDQPQHF
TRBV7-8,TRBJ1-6,CASSPGGGSYNSPLHF
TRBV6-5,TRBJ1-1,CASSYSLGGGGTEAFF
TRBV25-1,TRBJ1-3,CASRALGQEGNTIYF
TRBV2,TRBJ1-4,CASSAFRGNNEKLFF
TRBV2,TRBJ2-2,CASSYGGANTGELFF
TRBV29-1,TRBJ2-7,CSVEGRGTYEQYF
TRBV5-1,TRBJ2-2,CASRDSSNTGELFF
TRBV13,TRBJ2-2,CASSPPLAGPRVGELFF
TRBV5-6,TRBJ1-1,CASSSRGGTEAFF
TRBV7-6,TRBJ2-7,CASSFDQGYEQYF
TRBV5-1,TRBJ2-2,CASSRQGNTGELFF
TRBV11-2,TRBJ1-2,CASSLAGGVYGYTF
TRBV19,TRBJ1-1,CASSIFRGNTEAFF
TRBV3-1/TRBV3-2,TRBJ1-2,CASSHGGGVGYGYTF
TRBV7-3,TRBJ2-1,CASSFVRGEQFF
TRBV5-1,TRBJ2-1,CASSFSGDNEQFF
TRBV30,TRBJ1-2,CAWGDRALYGYTF
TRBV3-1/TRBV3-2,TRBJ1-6,CASSLSDRGPSPLHF
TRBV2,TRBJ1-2,CASSEIQGNYGYTF
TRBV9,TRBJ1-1,CASSPQGLQNTEAFF
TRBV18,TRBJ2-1,CASSPPIRLPYNEQFF
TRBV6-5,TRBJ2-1,CASSYKENNEQFF
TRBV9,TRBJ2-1,CASSAGTNSYNEQFF
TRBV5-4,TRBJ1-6,CASSIDGVDSPLHF
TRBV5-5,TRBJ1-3,CASSLEFGSGNTIYF
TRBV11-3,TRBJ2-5,CASSRDSQETQYF
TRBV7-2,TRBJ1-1,CASSLSNTEAFF